This record covers a single T cell receptor (beta chain). The V and J ends lost 5 bases and 3 bases, in that order; junction bases with no gene match: 3. The CDR3 covers 15 residues. Germline V CDR1 and CDR2: SGHTA, FQGNSA. This sample was taken from a study of blood T cell repertoires in COVID-19. For the study at large: Sites across the United States, Italy and Spain contributed samples from acute and convalescent COVID-19. The analysed material was cDNA or gDNA that came from T cells, B-cell-depleted T cells, or PBMCs.

The assay was immunoSEQ multiplex PCR, and TCRdb's table has in-frame clones only and misses some. The data show 200,000 to 250,000 clones, roughly 89% seen once. This chain links TRBV7-2 with TRBJ2-1, with TRBD2 matching 11 bases. The sequencing sample was made of PBMCs or T cells enriched from blood (not recorded which). The TCR originated in a man in his thirties or forties who had been exposed to COVID-19. The CDR3 is CASSLTSGGYNEQFF. The CDR3, as DNA: TGTGCCAGCAGCCTAACTAGCGGGGGCTACAATGAGCAGTTCTTC.